This T cell receptor beta chain was profiled in a study of T cells in Graves' hyperthyroidism and ophthalmopathy. RNA transcripts served as the template for amplifying TCR beta CDR3 regions. HTBI primers were used for first-round RT-PCR of the TCR CDR3. TCRdb ran MiXCR on the multiplex PCR reads and lists one entry per CDR3 protein. The repertoire holds about 290,000 distinct CDR3 sequences, with about 13% as singletons. The CDR3 is 14 residues long. J was trimmed by 6 bases and V by 8 bases; bases with no gene match: 4. The sample holds many counts of this clonotype. The TCR originated in a woman between 40 and 55 years old with Graves' hyperthyroidism. Material: blood. V and J are TRBV12-3 or TRBV12-4 and TRBJ2-1; 13 bases match TRBD2. The CDR3 nucleotides are TGTGCCAGCCAGGGACTAGCGGGAACCAATGAGCAGTTCTTC. Protein: CASQGLAGTNEQFF.